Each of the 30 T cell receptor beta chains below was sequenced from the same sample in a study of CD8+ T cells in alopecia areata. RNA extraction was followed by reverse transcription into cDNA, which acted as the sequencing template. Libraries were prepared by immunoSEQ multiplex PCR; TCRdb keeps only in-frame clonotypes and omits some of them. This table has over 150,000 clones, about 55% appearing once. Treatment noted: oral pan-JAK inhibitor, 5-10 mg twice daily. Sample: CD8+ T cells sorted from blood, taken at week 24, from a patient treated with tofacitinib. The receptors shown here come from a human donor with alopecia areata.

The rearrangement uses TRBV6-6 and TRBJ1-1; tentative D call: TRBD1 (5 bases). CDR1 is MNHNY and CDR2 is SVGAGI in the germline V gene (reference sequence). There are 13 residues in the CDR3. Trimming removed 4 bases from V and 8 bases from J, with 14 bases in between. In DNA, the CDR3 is TGTGCCAGCAGTTTACCCGCCGGGACCGAAGCTTTCTTT. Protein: CASSLPAGTEAFF.

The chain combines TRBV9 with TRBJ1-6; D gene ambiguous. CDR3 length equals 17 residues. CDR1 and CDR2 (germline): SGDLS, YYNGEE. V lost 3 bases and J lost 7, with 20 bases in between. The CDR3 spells CASSAGRSLKPNSPLHF. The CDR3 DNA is TGTGCCAGCAGCGCCGGACGGAGTCTAAAACCAAATTCACCCCTCCACTTT.

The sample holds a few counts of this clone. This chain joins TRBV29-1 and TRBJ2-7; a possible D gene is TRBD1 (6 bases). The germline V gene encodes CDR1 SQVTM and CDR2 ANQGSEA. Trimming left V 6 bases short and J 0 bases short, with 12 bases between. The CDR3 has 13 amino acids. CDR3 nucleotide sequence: TGCAGCGTCCAACAGGGTAGCTCCTACGAGCAGTACTTC. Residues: CSVQQGSSYEQYF.

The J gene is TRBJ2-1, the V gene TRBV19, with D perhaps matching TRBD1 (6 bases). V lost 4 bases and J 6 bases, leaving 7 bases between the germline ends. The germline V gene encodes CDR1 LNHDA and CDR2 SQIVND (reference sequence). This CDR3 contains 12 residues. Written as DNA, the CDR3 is TGTGCCAGTAGTACAGGGGTCAATGAGCAGTTCTTC. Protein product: CASSTGVNEQFF.

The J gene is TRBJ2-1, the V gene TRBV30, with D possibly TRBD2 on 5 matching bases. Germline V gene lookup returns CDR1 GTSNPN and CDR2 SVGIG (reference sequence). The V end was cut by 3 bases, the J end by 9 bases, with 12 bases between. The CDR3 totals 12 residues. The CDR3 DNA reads TGTGCCTGGAGCCTAAGGGCGGGTGAGCAGTTCTTC. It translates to CAWSLRAGEQFF.

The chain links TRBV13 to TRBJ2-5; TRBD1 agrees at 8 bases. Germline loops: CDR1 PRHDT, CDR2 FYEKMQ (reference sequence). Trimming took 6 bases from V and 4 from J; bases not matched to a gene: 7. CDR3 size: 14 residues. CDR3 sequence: CASSSTGVAETQYF. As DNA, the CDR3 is TGTGCCAGCAGTTCGACAGGGGTAGCAGAGACCCAGTACTTC.

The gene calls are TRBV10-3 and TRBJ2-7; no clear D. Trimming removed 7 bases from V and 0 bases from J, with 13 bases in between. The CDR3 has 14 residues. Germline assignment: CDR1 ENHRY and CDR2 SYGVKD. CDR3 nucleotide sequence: TGTGCCATCAATTCCGGATCCCTCTCCTACGAGCAGTACTTC. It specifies CAINSGSLSYEQYF.

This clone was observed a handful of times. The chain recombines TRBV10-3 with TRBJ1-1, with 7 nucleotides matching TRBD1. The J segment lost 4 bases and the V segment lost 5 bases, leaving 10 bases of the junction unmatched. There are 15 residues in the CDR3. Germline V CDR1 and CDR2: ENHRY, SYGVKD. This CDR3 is CAISPGQTGGTEAFF. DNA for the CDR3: TGTGCCATCAGTCCGGGACAGACCGGGGGCACTGAAGCTTTCTTT.

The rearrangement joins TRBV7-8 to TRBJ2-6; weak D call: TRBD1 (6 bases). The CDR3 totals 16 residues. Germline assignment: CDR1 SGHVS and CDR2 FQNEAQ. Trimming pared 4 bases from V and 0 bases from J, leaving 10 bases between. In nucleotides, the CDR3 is TGTGCCAGCAGCTACCGACAGGACTCTGGGGCCAACGTCCTGACTTTC. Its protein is CASSYRQDSGANVLTF.

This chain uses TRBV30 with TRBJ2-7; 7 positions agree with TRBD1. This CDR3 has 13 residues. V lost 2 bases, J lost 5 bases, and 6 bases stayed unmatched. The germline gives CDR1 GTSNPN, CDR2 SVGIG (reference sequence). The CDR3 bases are TGTGCCTGGAGTACGACAGGGTTCAACGAGCAGTACTTC. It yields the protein CAWSTTGFNEQYF.

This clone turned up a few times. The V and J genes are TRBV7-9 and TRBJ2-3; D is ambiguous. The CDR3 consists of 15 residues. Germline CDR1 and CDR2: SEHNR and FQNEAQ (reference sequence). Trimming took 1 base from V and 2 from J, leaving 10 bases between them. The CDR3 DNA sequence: TGTGCCAGCAGCTTAGGGCAGCACCTCACAGATACGCAGTATTTT. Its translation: CASSLGQHLTDTQYF.

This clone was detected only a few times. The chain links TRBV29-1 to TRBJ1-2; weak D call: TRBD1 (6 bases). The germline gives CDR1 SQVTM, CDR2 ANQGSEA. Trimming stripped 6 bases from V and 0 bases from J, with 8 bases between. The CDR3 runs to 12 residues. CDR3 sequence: CSVDSTNYGYTF. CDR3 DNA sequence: TGCAGCGTGGACAGTACTAACTATGGCTACACCTTC.

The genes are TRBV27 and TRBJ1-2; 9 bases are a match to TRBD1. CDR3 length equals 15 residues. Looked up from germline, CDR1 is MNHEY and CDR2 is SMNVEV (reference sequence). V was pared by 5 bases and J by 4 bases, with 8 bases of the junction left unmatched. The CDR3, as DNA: TGTGCCAGCAGTCCACGGACAGGGGAAGCCTATGGCTACACCTTC. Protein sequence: CASSPRTGEAYGYTF.

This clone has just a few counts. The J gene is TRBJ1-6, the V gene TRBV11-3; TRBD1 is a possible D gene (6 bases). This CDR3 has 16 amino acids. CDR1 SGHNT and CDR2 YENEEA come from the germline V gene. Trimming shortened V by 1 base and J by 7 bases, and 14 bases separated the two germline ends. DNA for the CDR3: TGTGCCAGCAGCTTAGGGGGGGCCCGGAAGAATTCACCCCTCCACTTT. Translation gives CASSLGGARKNSPLHF. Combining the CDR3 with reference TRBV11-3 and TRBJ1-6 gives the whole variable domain EAGVVQSPRYKIIEKKQPVAFWCNPISGHNTLYWYLQNLGQGPELLIRYENEEAVDDSQLPKDRFSAERLKGVDSTLKIQPAELGDSAVYLCASSLGGARKNSPLHFGNGTRLTVT.

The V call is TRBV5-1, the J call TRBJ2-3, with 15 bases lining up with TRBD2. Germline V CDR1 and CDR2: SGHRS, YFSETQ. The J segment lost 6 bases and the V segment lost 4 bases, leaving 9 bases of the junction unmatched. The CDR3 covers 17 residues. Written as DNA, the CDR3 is TGCGCCAGCAGCCCTGATGGGACTAGCGGGGGGCTGGATACGCAGTATTTT. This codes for CASSPDGTSGGLDTQYF.

CDR3: CATAPVGTSNYGYTF. In DNA, the CDR3 is TGCGCCACCGCCCCGGTAGGCACATCTAACTATGGCTACACCTTC. The V and J genes are TRBV4-1 and TRBJ1-2, with no clear D. CDR3 length equals 15 residues. Germline CDR1 and CDR2: MGHRA and YSYEKL. Trimming pared 10 bases from V and 0 bases from J, leaving 18 bases between.

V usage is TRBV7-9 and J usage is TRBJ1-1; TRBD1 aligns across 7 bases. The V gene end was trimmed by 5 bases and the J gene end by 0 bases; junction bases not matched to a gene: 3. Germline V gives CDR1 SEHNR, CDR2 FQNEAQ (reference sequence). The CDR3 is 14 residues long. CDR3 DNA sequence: TGTGCCAGCAGCCAGGGGGAGGTGAACACTGAAGCTTTCTTT. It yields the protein CASSQGEVNTEAFF.

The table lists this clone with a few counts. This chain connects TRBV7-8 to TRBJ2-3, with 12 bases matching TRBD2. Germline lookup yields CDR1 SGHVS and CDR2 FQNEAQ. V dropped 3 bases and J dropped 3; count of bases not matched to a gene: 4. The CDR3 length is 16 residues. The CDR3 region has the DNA TGTGCCAGCAGCTTTACTAGCGGGGGGACTACAGATACGCAGTATTTT. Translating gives CASSFTSGGTTDTQYF.

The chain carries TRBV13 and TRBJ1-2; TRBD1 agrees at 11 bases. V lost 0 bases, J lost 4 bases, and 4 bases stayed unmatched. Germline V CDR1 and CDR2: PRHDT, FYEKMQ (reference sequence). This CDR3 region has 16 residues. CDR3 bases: TGTGCCAGCAGCTTAGGAAGGACAGGGGGCGTCTATGGCTACACCTTC. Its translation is CASSLGRTGGVYGYTF.

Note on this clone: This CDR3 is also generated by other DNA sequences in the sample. CDR3 bases: TGTGCCAGCAGTGAAGCTTACGAGCAGTACTTC. Its protein is CASSEAYEQYF. The V gene is TRBV25-1, the J gene TRBJ2-7; D is uncertain. V lost 2 bases and J 4 bases, leaving 3 bases between the germline ends. The CDR3 consists of 11 residues. Germline V lookup: CDR1 MGHDK, CDR2 SYGVNS.

The CDR3 loop reads CAWSASYEQFF. In DNA, the CDR3 is TGTGCCTGGAGCGCCTCGTATGAGCAGTTCTTC. The chain carries TRBV30 and TRBJ2-1; D call uncertain. This CDR3 has 11 residues. V lost 3 bases and J 8 bases, leaving 8 bases between the germline ends. CDR1 GTSNPN and CDR2 SVGIG come from the germline V gene (reference sequence).

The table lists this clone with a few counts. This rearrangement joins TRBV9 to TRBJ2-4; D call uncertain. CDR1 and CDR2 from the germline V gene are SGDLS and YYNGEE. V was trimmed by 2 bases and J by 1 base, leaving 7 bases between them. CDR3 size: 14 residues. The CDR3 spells CASSVGIAKNIQYF. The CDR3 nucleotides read TGTGCCAGCAGCGTGGGGATCGCCAAAAACATTCAGTACTTC. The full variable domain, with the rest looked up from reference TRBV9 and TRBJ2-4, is DSGVTQTPKHLITATGQRVTLRCSPRSGDLSVYWYQQSLDQGLQFLIQYYNGEERAKGNILERFSAQQFPDLHSELNLSSLELGDSALYFCASSVGIAKNIQYFGAGTRLSVL.

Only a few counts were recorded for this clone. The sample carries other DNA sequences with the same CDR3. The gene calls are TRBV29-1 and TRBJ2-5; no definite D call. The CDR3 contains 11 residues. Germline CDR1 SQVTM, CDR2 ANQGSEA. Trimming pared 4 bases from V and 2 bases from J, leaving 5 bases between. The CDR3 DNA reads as TGCAGCGTTGGGGGACAAGAGACCCAGTACTTC. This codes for CSVGGQETQYF.

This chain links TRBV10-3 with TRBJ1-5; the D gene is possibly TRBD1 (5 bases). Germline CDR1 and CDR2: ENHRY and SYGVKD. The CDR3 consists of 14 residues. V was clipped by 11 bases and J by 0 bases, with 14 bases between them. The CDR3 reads CASKTADSNQPQHF. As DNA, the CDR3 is TGTGCCTCCAAGACAGCTGATAGCAATCAGCCCCAGCATTTT.

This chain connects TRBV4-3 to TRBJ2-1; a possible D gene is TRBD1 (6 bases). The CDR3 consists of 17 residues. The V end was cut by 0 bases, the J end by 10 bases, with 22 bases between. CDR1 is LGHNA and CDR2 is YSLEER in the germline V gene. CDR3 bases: TGCGCCAGCAGCCAAGATTCGTTCAGGGGCCCCACCGACGAGCAGTTCTTC. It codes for CASSQDSFRGPTDEQFF.

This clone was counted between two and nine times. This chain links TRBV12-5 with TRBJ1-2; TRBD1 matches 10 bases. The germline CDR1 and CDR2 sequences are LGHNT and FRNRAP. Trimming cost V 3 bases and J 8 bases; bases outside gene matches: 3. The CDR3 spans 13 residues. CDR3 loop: CASGFTTGGGYTF. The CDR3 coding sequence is TGTGCTAGTGGTTTCACGACAGGGGGCGGCTACACCTTC.

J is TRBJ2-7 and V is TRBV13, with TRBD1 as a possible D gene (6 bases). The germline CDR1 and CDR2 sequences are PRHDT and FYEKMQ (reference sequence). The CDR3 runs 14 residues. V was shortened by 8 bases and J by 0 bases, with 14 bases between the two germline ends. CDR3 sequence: CASSTGQSSYEQYF. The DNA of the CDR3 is TGTGCCAGCTCGACGGGACAAAGCTCCTACGAGCAGTACTTC.

The CDR3 region is CASSHGTGSAYEQYF. For the CDR3, the DNA is TGCGCCAGCAGCCACGGGACAGGGTCAGCCTACGAGCAGTACTTC. The chain recombines TRBV4-3 with TRBJ2-7; TRBD1 matches at 9 bases. From germline, CDR1 is LGHNA and CDR2 YSLEER. The CDR3 consists of 15 residues. Unmatched junction bases numbered 5, after V lost 3 bases and J lost 2 bases.

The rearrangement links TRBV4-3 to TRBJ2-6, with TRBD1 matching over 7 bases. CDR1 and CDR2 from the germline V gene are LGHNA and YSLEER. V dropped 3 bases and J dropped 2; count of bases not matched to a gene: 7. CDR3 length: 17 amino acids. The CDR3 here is CASSQDRTIAGANVLTF. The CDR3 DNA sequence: TGCGCCAGCAGCCAGGACAGGACAATCGCTGGGGCCAACGTCCTGACTTTC.

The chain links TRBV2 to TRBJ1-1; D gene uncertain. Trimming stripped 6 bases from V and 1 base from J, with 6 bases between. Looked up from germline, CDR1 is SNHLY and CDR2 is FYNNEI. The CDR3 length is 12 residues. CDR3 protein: CASRGRNTEAFF. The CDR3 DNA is TGTGCCAGCAGGGGTCGGAACACTGAAGCTTTCTTT.